These 29 T cell receptor beta chains share one sample of origin, sequenced in a study of T cell changes during pregnancy in multiple sclerosis. The assay was immunoSEQ multiplex PCR, and TCRdb's table has in-frame clones only and misses some. This table holds around 120,000 clones, about 89% found once. Sequenced here: peripheral blood, sampled after pregnancy. These receptor sequences come from a female donor with multiple sclerosis, enrolled in a pregnancy study.

This clone was observed a few times. This sequence joins TRBV19 and TRBJ1-5, with D uncertain. The CDR3 has 14 amino acids. The V and J ends lost 6 bases and 1 base respectively, with 10 bases between them. Germline lookup yields CDR1 LNHDA and CDR2 SQIVND (reference sequence). CDR3 nucleotide sequence: TGTGCCAGTAGCGACAATTGGAGCAATCAGCCCCAGCATTTT. Translation: CASSDNWSNQPQHF.

The gene calls are TRBV9 and TRBJ1-4; D remains unclear. Germline V gives CDR1 SGDLS, CDR2 YYNGEE. Between the trimmed V and J ends, which lost 4 bases and 0 bases, there was a span of 10 bases. CDR3 length: 15 amino acids. The CDR3 protein is CASSTRAATNEKLFF. The CDR3 DNA reads TGTGCCAGCAGCACGAGGGCTGCAACTAATGAAAAACTGTTTTTT.

The chain has TRBV6-5 and TRBJ1-1, with D possibly being TRBD1 (6 bases). Trimming left V 3 bases short and J 1 base short, with 9 bases between. Germline V gene sequence: CDR1 MNHEY, CDR2 SVGAGI. The CDR3 loop spans 14 amino acids. CDR3 region: CASSYGGRNTEAFF. The CDR3 nucleotides read TGTGCCAGCAGTTATGGGGGCAGGAACACTGAAGCTTTCTTT.

On this clone: A read error may produce the germline difference seen at one junction end. This chain connects TRBV7-7 to TRBJ2-3; TRBD1 is a possible D gene (6 bases). The CDR3 totals 16 residues. Per germline, CDR1 SSHAT and CDR2 FNYEAQ (reference sequence). DNA for the CDR3: TGTGCTAGCAGCTTAGGGTGGGGGCAGGGCACAGATACGCAGTATTTT. It encodes CASSLGWGQGTDTQYF.

J is TRBJ2-7 and V is TRBV18; maybe TRBD1 (5 bases). The CDR3 loop spans 12 amino acids. Germline CDR1 is KGHSH and CDR2 is LQKENI. V was pared by 5 bases and J by 1 base, with 6 bases between. CDR3 in DNA: TGTGCCAGCTCAAGACAGTCCTACGAGCAGTACTTC. Its protein product is CASSRQSYEQYF.

This chain uses TRBV29-1 with TRBJ1-1; tentative D call: TRBD1 (5 bases). The germline gives CDR1 SQVTM, CDR2 ANQGSEA. The CDR3 has 13 amino acids. V was trimmed by 5 bases and J by 4 bases, leaving 14 bases between them. The CDR3 is CSVFQGGFTEAFF. The CDR3 nucleotides read TGCAGCGTTTTCCAGGGTGGCTTCACTGAAGCTTTCTTT.

The chain has TRBV2 and TRBJ1-5; D possibly corresponds to TRBD1 (5 bases). The CDR3 runs to 14 residues. V lost 3 bases and J 3 bases, leaving 9 bases between the germline ends. CDR1 SNHLY and CDR2 FYNNEI come from the germline V gene. For the CDR3, the DNA is TGTGCCAGCAGTGACGCAGGGCCCAATCAGCCCCAGCATTTT. Translation: CASSDAGPNQPQHF.

The chain couples TRBV18 to TRBJ1-1, with D tentatively TRBD1 (6 bases). Germline CDR1 is KGHSH and CDR2 is LQKENI. V lost 0 bases and J 7 bases, leaving 9 bases between the germline ends. CDR3 length equals 13 residues. The CDR3 region is CASSPPGGGEAFF. The CDR3 DNA follows: TGTGCCAGCTCACCACCAGGGGGTGGTGAAGCTTTCTTT.

This clone was seen more than once but under ten times. This chain links TRBV25-1 with TRBJ1-1; the D is unclear. This CDR3 is 12 amino acids long. Trimming stripped 5 bases from V and 1 base from J, with 5 bases between. The germline CDR1 and CDR2 sequences are MGHDK and SYGVNS. The CDR3 DNA is TGTGCCAGCAGTCGGGGGAACACTGAAGCTTTCTTT. Translated: CASSRGNTEAFF. The complete variable domain, with remaining parts taken from reference TRBV25-1 and TRBJ1-1, reads EADIYQTPRYLVIGTGKKITLECSQTMGHDKMYWYQQDPGMELHLIHYSYGVNSTEKGDLSSESTVSRIRTEHFPLTLESARPSHTSQYLCASSRGNTEAFFGQGTRLTVV.

This clone was observed a handful of times. The V call is TRBV27, the J call TRBJ1-6; tentative D call: TRBD1 (6 bases). CDR1 and CDR2 from the germline V gene are MNHEY and SMNVEV (reference sequence). The germline V and J ends were trimmed by 6 bases and 10 bases, with 13 bases remaining between them. This CDR3 spans 13 amino acids. Here the CDR3 reads CASRGQGKSPLHF. DNA of the CDR3: TGTGCCAGCAGAGGGCAGGGGAAATCACCCCTCCACTTT.

The chain couples TRBV9 to TRBJ1-4; 7 nucleotides align to TRBD1. J lost 2 bases, V lost 1 base, and 5 bases had no gene match. The CDR3 totals 16 residues. The germline gives CDR1 SGDLS, CDR2 YYNGEE. CDR3 nucleotides: TGTGCCAGCAGCGTATCAGTAGGGGGCACTAATGAAAAACTGTTTTTT. It yields the protein CASSVSVGGTNEKLFF.

The gene calls are TRBV13 and TRBJ1-6, with 9 bases lining up with TRBD1. The J segment lost 9 bases and the V segment lost 4 bases, leaving 7 bases of the junction unmatched. This CDR3 comprises 15 residues. Germline-derived CDR1 and CDR2 are PRHDT and FYEKMQ (reference sequence). The CDR3 is CASSSQGQGGSPLHF. The CDR3 DNA reads as TGTGCCAGCAGCTCCCAGGGACAGGGCGGTTCACCCCTCCACTTT. The variable domain in full, with the rest retrieved from reference TRBV13 and TRBJ1-6, is AAGVIQSPRHLIKEKRETATLKCYPIPRHDTVYWYQQGPGQDPQFLISFYEKMQSDKGSIPDRFSAQQFSDYHSELNMSSLELGDSALYFCASSSQGQGGSPLHFGNGTRLTVT.

The chain is built from TRBV5-6 and TRBJ1-5; no clear D. Deletions cut 1 base from V and 2 bases from J, with 13 bases between. The germline CDR1 and CDR2 sequences are SGHDT and YYEEEE. The length of the CDR3 is 16 residues. The CDR3: CASSLMTDAGNQPQHF. CDR3 bases: TGTGCCAGCAGCTTGATGACGGATGCGGGCAATCAGCCCCAGCATTTT.

The J gene is TRBJ2-3, the V gene TRBV25-1, with 7 bases lining up with TRBD2. V dropped 1 base and J dropped 6; count of bases not matched to a gene: 13. Per germline, CDR1 MGHDK and CDR2 SYGVNS. The length of the CDR3 is 17 residues. The CDR3, as DNA: TGTGCCAGCAGTGAATTACAAGGCGGGGGAGGAACGGATACGCAGTATTTT. Translated: CASSELQGGGGTDTQYF. Based on the CDR3 plus reference TRBV25-1 and TRBJ2-3, the full variable domain is EADIYQTPRYLVIGTGKKITLECSQTMGHDKMYWYQQDPGMELHLIHYSYGVNSTEKGDLSSESTVSRIRTEHFPLTLESARPSHTSQYLCASSELQGGGGTDTQYFGPGTRLTVL.

The chain recombines TRBV27 with TRBJ2-1; D remains unclear. The germline CDR1 and CDR2 sequences are MNHEY and SMNVEV (reference sequence). The ends were cut back, 7 bases at V and 2 bases at J, with 9 bases in the middle. The CDR3 is made up of 13 amino acids. CDR3 DNA: TGTGCCAGCAAAGCGAGGACCTACAATGAGCAGTTCTTC. Its protein is CASKARTYNEQFF.

The rearrangement links TRBV5-1 to TRBJ2-7; 7 bases agree with TRBD2. Germline loops: CDR1 SGHRS, CDR2 YFSETQ. The CDR3 sequence is 14 residues long. J gave up 0 bases and V 1 base, and 1 base lay outside the gene matches. In DNA form, the CDR3 reads TGCGCCAGCAGCTTGTCGGGGGGCTCCTACGAGCAGTACTTC. It encodes CASSLSGGSYEQYF.

This chain uses TRBV19 with TRBJ2-5; the match to TRBD1 covers 9 bases. With 7 bases clipped from V and 4 bases from J, the junction kept 7 bases outside the gene matches. This CDR3 comprises 14 residues. The germline CDR1 and CDR2 sequences are LNHDA and SQIVND (reference sequence). The chain's CDR3 is CASTTGGSVETQYF. CDR3 nucleotide sequence: TGTGCCAGTACCACAGGGGGCTCCGTAGAGACCCAGTACTTC. The complete variable domain, with remaining parts taken from reference TRBV19 and TRBJ2-5, reads DGGITQSPKYLFRKEGQNVTLSCEQNLNHDAMYWYRQDPGQGLRLIYYSQIVNDFQKGDIAEGYSVSREKKESFPLTVTSAQKNPTAFYLCASTTGGSVETQYFGPGTRLLVL.

CDR3: CASSQDRGGYNEQFF. The CDR3 nucleotides read TGTGCCAGCAGCCAGGACAGGGGGGGTTACAATGAGCAGTTCTTC. The J gene is TRBJ2-1, the V gene TRBV5-4; 10 bases fit TRBD1. This CDR3 has 15 residues. With V trimmed by 4 bases and J by 4 bases, 5 bases remained unmatched. Per germline, CDR1 SGHNT and CDR2 YYREEE (reference sequence).

The chain combines TRBV27 with TRBJ1-6, with 10 bases aligning to TRBD1. After removal of 1 base from V and 9 bases from J, the junction contained 6 bases not matched to a gene. Looked up from germline, CDR1 is MNHEY and CDR2 is SMNVEV (reference sequence). The CDR3 totals 16 residues. The CDR3 protein is CASSLWDRGSRSPLHF. The DNA for the CDR3 is TGTGCCAGCAGTTTATGGGACAGGGGTAGCCGTTCACCCCTCCACTTT.

J is TRBJ2-1 and V is TRBV5-6; 7 nucleotides align to TRBD2. CDR1 and CDR2 (germline): SGHDT, YYEEEE. With V trimmed by 7 bases and J by 3 bases, 7 bases remained unmatched. This CDR3 is 14 amino acids long. The CDR3 loop reads CASFPAGYYNEQFF. In DNA, the CDR3 is TGTGCCAGCTTCCCAGCGGGGTACTACAATGAGCAGTTCTTC.

The chain employs TRBV19 and TRBJ1-6; 7 bases are shared with TRBD1. CDR1 and CDR2 (germline): LNHDA, SQIVND (reference sequence). The CDR3 contains 16 residues. V shed 9 bases, J shed 0 bases, and the junction held 8 bases outside the gene matches. DNA of the CDR3: TGTGCCAGCCACGGGACAGCTCTCTCCTATAATTCACCCCTCCACTTT. It yields the protein CASHGTALSYNSPLHF.

This rearrangement joins TRBV11-1 to TRBJ2-1, with D possibly being TRBD2 (5 bases). The CDR3 covers 16 residues. Germline V gene data show CDR1 as SGHAT and CDR2 as FQDESV (reference sequence). V gave up 3 bases and J gave up 4 bases, with 16 bases separating them. In DNA, the CDR3 is TGTGCCAGCAGCTTCGATTGGACGGGAAATTACAATGAGCAGTTCTTC. Translated, it gives CASSFDWTGNYNEQFF.

CDR3 region: CASSLAGVNTGELFF. The CDR3, as DNA: TGTGCCAGCAGCCTAGCGGGAGTGAACACCGGGGAGCTGTTTTTT. The rearrangement uses TRBV11-3 and TRBJ2-2; 10 nucleotides align to TRBD2. Germline-derived CDR1 and CDR2 are SGHNT and YENEEA. The CDR3 is made up of 15 amino acids. V was clipped by 5 bases and J by 1 base; unmatched bases: 1.

V gene TRBV5-8 combines with J gene TRBJ2-5; D remains ambiguous. CDR1 is SGHTS, CDR2 YDEGEE, per germline. The CDR3 spans 13 residues. Trimming pared 4 bases from V and 7 bases from J, leaving 14 bases between. CDR3: CASSPRGGPTQYF. The CDR3 DNA sequence: TGTGCCAGCAGCCCTCGAGGCGGTCCGACCCAGTACTTC.

The CDR3 coding sequence is TGTGCCAGCAGCTCTATAACCGGGAACACTGAAGCTTTCTTT. Translation: CASSSITGNTEAFF. This sequence joins TRBV7-2 and TRBJ1-1; D is unresolved. The V end lost 4 bases, the J end lost 1 base, and 10 bases lay between the germline ends. Germline V gene sequence: CDR1 SGHTA, CDR2 FQGNSA. The length of the CDR3 is 14 residues.

This chain joins TRBV25-1 and TRBJ1-5; TRBD1 is a possible D gene (6 bases). Trimming shortened V by 3 bases and J by 2 bases, and 8 bases separated the two germline ends. CDR3 length equals 14 residues. Germline V gene lookup returns CDR1 MGHDK and CDR2 SYGVNS. The CDR3 bases are TGTGCCAGCAGTGAGGACAGAGGCAATCAGCCCCAGCATTTT. It specifies CASSEDRGNQPQHF.

This clone was observed a single time. This rearrangement joins TRBV6-1 to TRBJ2-3; a possible D gene is TRBD2 (6 bases). The germline gives CDR1 MNHNS, CDR2 SASEGT. This CDR3 region has 15 residues. The ends were cut back, 3 bases at V and 4 bases at J, with 14 bases in the middle. This chain's CDR3 is CASSEVAGSADTQYF. CDR3 DNA: TGTGCCAGCAGTGAGGTCGCCGGGAGCGCAGATACGCAGTATTTT.

The chain combines TRBV13 with TRBJ2-2; D perhaps matches TRBD2 (6 bases). With 4 bases removed from V and 0 bases from J, the gap between germline ends came to 12 bases. The CDR3 is made up of 16 amino acids. CDR1 and CDR2 (germline): PRHDT, FYEKMQ (reference sequence). The CDR3 sequence is CASSWKGRSNTGELFF. The CDR3 DNA reads TGTGCCAGCAGCTGGAAGGGGAGGTCGAACACCGGGGAGCTGTTTTTT.

V is TRBV15 and J is TRBJ1-5; D is perhaps TRBD1 (5 bases). V was pared by 8 bases and J by 7 bases, with 12 bases between. Germline CDR1 LNHNV, CDR2 YYDKDF (reference sequence). CDR3 length equals 12 residues. The CDR3 DNA reads as TGTGCCACCCGGGGAGGGGAACAGCCCCAGCATTTT. Amino acids: CATRGGEQPQHF. Together with reference TRBV15 and TRBJ1-5, the CDR3 gives the full variable domain: DAMVIQNPRYQVTQFGKPVTLSCSQTLNHNVMYWYQQKSSQAPKLLFHYYDKDFNNEADTPDNFQSRRPNTSFCFLDIRSPGLGDTAMYLCATRGGEQPQHFGDGTRLSIL.